Sequencing of this T cell receptor (beta chain) was carried out in a study of neurological immune-mediated disorders. 2 million unsorted PBMCs were stored in RNAlater at -80 °C before RNA extraction. TCRdb processed the 5' RACE reads anew with MiXCR; each CDR3 protein has one entry. The table lists tens of thousands of distinct CDR3 sequences, about 9.4% of them singletons. The germline CDR1 and CDR2 sequences are DFQATT and SNEGSKA (reference sequence). Trimming pared 1 base from V and 1 base from J, leaving 17 bases between. The CDR3 length is 17 residues. The sample holds many counts of this clonotype.

This TCR derives from a man in his forties in good health. Sequencing used PBMCs. The chain is built from TRBV20-1 and TRBJ1-5; maybe TRBD1 (6 bases). CDR3 sequence (DNA): TGCAGTGCTAGAGTCCTGAAGTTAGGGGGGAGCAATCAGCCCCAGCATTTT. It translates to CSARVLKLGGSNQPQHF.